The 22 T cell receptor beta chains given below trace back to one sample, sequenced in a study of cytomegalovirus exposure and HLA in healthy donors. It was with 60 Vbeta and 13 Jbeta primers that the PCR ran. TCRdb's table, derived via immunoSEQ multiplex PCR, lists solely in-frame clones and lacks some. The data contain 150,000 or so clones, approximately 77% of them seen just once; the ten biggest clones take up more than 2.5%. The sequencing input was PBMCs. The receptors shown here come from a female donor in good health and CMV-seronegative.

The chain combines TRBV13 with TRBJ2-7; 8 positions agree with TRBD2. Trimming at V came to 5 bases and at J to 7 bases, leaving 13 bases not matched to a gene. The CDR3 spans 15 residues. Germline V gene data show CDR1 as PRHDT and CDR2 as FYEKMQ (reference sequence). CDR3 loop: CASSPIGPSGGEQYF. The CDR3 bases are TGTGCCAGCAGCCCGATTGGACCCTCGGGGGGGGAGCAGTACTTC.

V gene TRBV5-1 combines with J gene TRBJ1-5, with D maybe TRBD1 (5 bases). The V end was cut by 2 bases, the J end by 5 bases, with 11 bases between. The CDR3 totals 14 residues. Germline lookup yields CDR1 SGHRS and CDR2 YFSETQ. The CDR3 nucleotides read TGCGCCAGCAGCTTTCAAGGGGAAGATCAGCCCCAGCATTTT. It is translated as CASSFQGEDQPQHF.

This clone has a single count. This chain uses TRBV6-5 with TRBJ1-1, with 8 bases matching TRBD1. Germline lookup yields CDR1 MNHEY and CDR2 SVGAGI. The V gene end was trimmed by 5 bases and the J gene end by 3 bases; junction bases not matched to a gene: 5. This CDR3 is 14 amino acids long. Written as DNA, the CDR3 is TGTGCCAGCAGTACGACAGGGGTAGACACTGAAGCTTTCTTT. It yields the protein CASSTTGVDTEAFF.

V usage is TRBV15 and J usage is TRBJ1-5, with TRBD1 matching 8 bases. CDR1 LNHNV and CDR2 YYDKDF come from the germline V gene (reference sequence). V was clipped by 3 bases and J by 9 bases; unmatched bases: 16. The length of the CDR3 is 17 residues. In nucleotides, the CDR3 is TGTGCCACCAGCAGGAACGAGCGACAGGGGCCGCTGGGGCCCCAGCATTTT. The encoded protein is CATSRNERQGPLGPQHF.

CDR3 coding DNA: TGTGCCAGCAGCCCCTTATGGTCCAGCGGGGAGCTGTTTTTT. Its translation: CASSPLWSSGELFF. This rearrangement joins TRBV27 to TRBJ2-2; D call uncertain. CDR1 is MNHEY, CDR2 SMNVEV, per germline (reference sequence). The CDR3 is made up of 14 amino acids. V gave up 6 bases and J gave up 7 bases, with 15 bases separating them.

The gene calls are TRBV7-9 and TRBJ1-1; TRBD1 matches 9 bases. The CDR3 sequence is 15 residues long. Germline V gives CDR1 SEHNR, CDR2 FQNEAQ (reference sequence). Trimming took 1 base from V and 1 from J; bases not matched to a gene: 1. The CDR3 DNA reads TGTGCCAGCAGCTTAGGGGGACAGGGGAACACTGAAGCTTTCTTT. Translating it yields CASSLGGQGNTEAFF.

The chain uses TRBV6-4 and TRBJ2-7; D unclear. The germline CDR1 and CDR2 sequences are MRHNA and SNTAGT. This CDR3 contains 13 residues. Between the trimmed V and J ends, which lost 0 bases and 7 bases, there was a span of 10 bases. The CDR3 reads CASSDSHSWEQYF. CDR3 nucleotide sequence: TGTGCCAGCAGTGACTCCCATAGCTGGGAGCAGTACTTC.

This chain connects TRBV12-5 to TRBJ1-4; 9 nucleotides match TRBD1. With V trimmed by 0 bases and J by 5 bases, 7 bases remained unmatched. The CDR3 is 17 residues long. Germline loops: CDR1 LGHNT, CDR2 FRNRAP. The CDR3 protein is CASGLVGQGHRNEKLFF. The CDR3 DNA sequence: TGTGCTAGTGGTTTGGTCGGACAGGGGCATCGCAATGAAAAACTGTTTTTT.

The chain joins TRBV19 to TRBJ1-4, with 7 positions matching TRBD1. Germline V gene data show CDR1 as LNHDA and CDR2 as SQIVND (reference sequence). This CDR3 has 15 residues. The V gene end was trimmed by 6 bases and the J gene end by 3 bases; junction bases not matched to a gene: 7. Written as DNA, the CDR3 is TGTGCCAGTAGCCCCAGGGGGTCGGCTAATGAAAAACTGTTTTTT. It is translated as CASSPRGSANEKLFF.

This chain uses TRBV7-2 with TRBJ1-3; 7 bases align to TRBD1. After removal of 2 bases from V and 2 bases from J, the junction contained 6 bases not matched to a gene. The CDR3 length is 16 residues. The germline gives CDR1 SGHTA, CDR2 FQGNSA. The CDR3 sequence: CASSLLGTATGNTIYF. The CDR3 coding sequence is TGTGCCAGCAGCTTACTCGGGACAGCGACTGGAAACACCATATATTTT.

The CDR3 protein is CASSREGVSNQPQHF. CDR3 sequence (DNA): TGTGCCAGTTCCAGGGAGGGGGTGAGCAATCAGCCCCAGCATTTT. The chain recombines TRBV27 with TRBJ1-5, with D tentatively TRBD1 (6 bases). CDR3 size: 15 residues. V lost 9 bases to trimming and J lost 1 base, with 16 bases between them. Germline CDR1 is MNHEY and CDR2 is SMNVEV (reference sequence).

The chain recombines TRBV7-2 with TRBJ2-1; perhaps TRBD2 as D (7 bases). The CDR3 spans 16 residues. V gave up 9 bases and J gave up 5 bases, with 23 bases separating them. Germline CDR1 SGHTA, CDR2 FQGNSA. CDR3 sequence reads: CASRGGGTTMNNEQFF. Written as DNA, the CDR3 is TGTGCCAGTAGAGGGGGGGGGACTACAATGAACAATGAGCAGTTCTTC.

This clone was seen more than once but under ten times. This chain connects TRBV7-3 to TRBJ2-5, with D possibly TRBD2 on 6 matching bases. Trimming took off 2 bases at V and 4 bases at J, with 11 bases between the two ends. The CDR3 is 14 residues long. Germline lookup yields CDR1 SGHTA and CDR2 FQGTGA. The CDR3 DNA reads TGTGCCAGCAGCTTAGGAGGGCCCCCAGAGACCCAGTACTTC. As protein: CASSLGGPPETQYF.

The rearrangement joins TRBV5-4 to TRBJ2-3, with 7 bases aligning to TRBD1. The CDR3 is 13 residues long. V dropped 1 base and J dropped 4; count of bases not matched to a gene: 0. The germline gives CDR1 SGHNT, CDR2 YYREEE (reference sequence). CDR3 sequence reads: CASSLQGADTQYF. In nucleotides, the CDR3 is TGTGCCAGCAGCTTGCAGGGGGCAGATACGCAGTATTTT.

CDR3: CASSPRTGGAEQFF. The CDR3 region has the DNA TGTGCCAGCAGCCCCCGGACAGGAGGTGCTGAGCAGTTCTTC. V usage is TRBV11-3 and J usage is TRBJ2-1, with 7 bases aligning to TRBD1. The V segment lost 5 bases and the J segment 9 bases; nucleotides outside the gene matches: 10. CDR3 length: 14 residues. CDR1 and CDR2 from the germline V gene are SGHNT and YENEEA.

The chain uses TRBV28 and TRBJ2-7; D possibly corresponds to TRBD1 (5 bases). Germline V gene data show CDR1 as MDHEN and CDR2 as SYDVKM. CDR3 size: 13 residues. V was cut by 6 bases and J by 5 bases, with 14 bases left in between. The CDR3 coding sequence is TGTGCCAGCAGAACAGGTCCCTCTAACGAGCAGTACTTC. Its translation: CASRTGPSNEQYF.

The V and J genes are TRBV9 and TRBJ2-6; D possibly corresponds to TRBD1 (5 bases). The CDR3 is made up of 14 amino acids. CDR1 is SGDLS, CDR2 YYNGEE, per germline. Trimming removed 4 bases from V and 3 bases from J, with 8 bases in between. The CDR3 loop reads CASSRGNGANVLTF. DNA for the CDR3: TGTGCCAGCAGCAGGGGAAATGGGGCCAACGTCCTGACTTTC.

The J gene is TRBJ1-1, the V gene TRBV27; a weak D match, TRBD1 (5 bases). There are 13 residues in the CDR3. V shed 5 bases and J shed 8 bases, with 15 bases lying between them. From germline, CDR1 is MNHEY and CDR2 SMNVEV (reference sequence). This CDR3 is CASSLPSGGEAFF. CDR3 nucleotides: TGTGCCAGCAGTCTCCCTTCGGGGGGGGAAGCTTTCTTT.

V and J are TRBV6-1 and TRBJ2-7, with 10 bases identical to TRBD2. There are 13 residues in the CDR3. V shed 6 bases, J shed 1 base, and the junction held 0 bases outside the gene matches. The germline V gene encodes CDR1 MNHNS and CDR2 SASEGT. DNA of the CDR3: TGTGCCAGCAGAGCGGGAGGGTCCTACGAGCAGTACTTC. This translates into CASRAGGSYEQYF.

The rearrangement links TRBV6-6 to TRBJ2-1; 8 nucleotides agree with TRBD2. CDR3 size: 13 residues. V trimming: 6 bases; J trimming: 6 bases; junction bases outside the gene matches: 4. Per the germline V gene, CDR1 is MNHNY and CDR2 is SVGAGI (reference sequence). CDR3 in DNA: TGTGCCAGCAGACTCGGGACTAGCAATGAGCAGTTCTTC. This encodes CASRLGTSNEQFF.

This chain joins TRBV9 and TRBJ2-1; maybe TRBD2 (6 bases). Germline CDR1 and CDR2: SGDLS and YYNGEE. There are 13 residues in the CDR3. V lost 4 bases and J 6 bases, leaving 11 bases between the germline ends. In DNA form, the CDR3 reads TGTGCCAGCAGCTCGGACGGGGGCAATGAGCAGTTCTTC. This translates into CASSSDGGNEQFF. Together with reference TRBV9 and TRBJ2-1, the CDR3 gives the full variable domain: DSGVTQTPKHLITATGQRVTLRCSPRSGDLSVYWYQQSLDQGLQFLIQYYNGEERAKGNILERFSAQQFPDLHSELNLSSLELGDSALYFCASSSDGGNEQFFGPGTRLTVL.

CDR3 protein: CASGLTKTGTGGADTQYF. CDR3 DNA sequence: TGTGCTAGTGGTTTGACGAAGACCGGGACAGGGGGCGCAGATACGCAGTATTTT. The genes are TRBV12-5 and TRBJ2-3; 12 positions match TRBD1. CDR3 length equals 18 residues. Germline V gives CDR1 LGHNT, CDR2 FRNRAP. The J segment lost 4 bases and the V segment lost 2 bases, leaving 10 bases of the junction unmatched.